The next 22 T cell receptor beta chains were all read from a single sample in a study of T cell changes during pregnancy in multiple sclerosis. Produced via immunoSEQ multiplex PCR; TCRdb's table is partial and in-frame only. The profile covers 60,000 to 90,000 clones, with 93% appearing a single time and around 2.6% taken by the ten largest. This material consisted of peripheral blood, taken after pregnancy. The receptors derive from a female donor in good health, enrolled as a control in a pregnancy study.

The CDR3 loop reads CASSLSRQKGNTIYF. The CDR3 DNA sequence: TGTGCCAGCAGTTTATCGCGCCAAAAGGGAAACACCATATATTTT. The genes are TRBV27 and TRBJ1-3; D unclear. The V end was cut by 0 bases, the J end by 4 bases, with 10 bases between. The CDR3 consists of 15 residues. Germline CDR1 reads MNHEY; CDR2 reads SMNVEV (reference sequence).

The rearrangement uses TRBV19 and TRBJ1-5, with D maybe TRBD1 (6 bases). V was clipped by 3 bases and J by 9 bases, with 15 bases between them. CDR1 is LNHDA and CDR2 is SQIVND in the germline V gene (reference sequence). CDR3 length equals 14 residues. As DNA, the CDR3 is TGTGCCAGTAGTATCACAGGGACCCGGTTGCCCCAGCATTTT. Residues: CASSITGTRLPQHF. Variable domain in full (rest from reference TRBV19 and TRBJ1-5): DGGITQSPKYLFRKEGQNVTLSCEQNLNHDAMYWYRQDPGQGLRLIYYSQIVNDFQKGDIAEGYSVSREKKESFPLTVTSAQKNPTAFYLCASSITGTRLPQHFGDGTRLSIL.

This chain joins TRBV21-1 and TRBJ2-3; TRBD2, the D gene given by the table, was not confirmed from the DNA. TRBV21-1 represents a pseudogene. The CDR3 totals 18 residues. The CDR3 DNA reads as TGTGCCAGCAGCTCAATGGGGATGAGGGCAGAGAGCACAGATACGCAGTATTTT. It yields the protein CASSSMGMRAESTDTQYF.

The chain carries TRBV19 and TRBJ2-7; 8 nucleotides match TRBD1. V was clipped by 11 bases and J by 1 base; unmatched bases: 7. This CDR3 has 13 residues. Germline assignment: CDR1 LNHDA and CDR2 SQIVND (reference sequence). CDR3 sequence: CAGRDRTSYEQYF. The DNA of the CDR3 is TGTGCCGGCCGGGACAGGACATCCTACGAGCAGTACTTC.

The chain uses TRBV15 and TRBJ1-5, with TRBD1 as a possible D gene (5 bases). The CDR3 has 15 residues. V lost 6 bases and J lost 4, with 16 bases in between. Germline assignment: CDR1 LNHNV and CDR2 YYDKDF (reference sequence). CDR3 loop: CATRTGASGNQPQHF. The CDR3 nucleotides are TGTGCCACCAGGACTGGGGCATCTGGAAATCAGCCCCAGCATTTT.

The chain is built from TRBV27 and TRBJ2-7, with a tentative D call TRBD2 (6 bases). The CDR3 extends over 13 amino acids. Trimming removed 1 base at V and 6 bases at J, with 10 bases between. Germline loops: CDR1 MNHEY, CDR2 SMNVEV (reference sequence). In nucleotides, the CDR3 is TGTGCCAGCAGTTTATGGGGGGAAAGCGAGCAGTACTTC. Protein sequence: CASSLWGESEQYF.

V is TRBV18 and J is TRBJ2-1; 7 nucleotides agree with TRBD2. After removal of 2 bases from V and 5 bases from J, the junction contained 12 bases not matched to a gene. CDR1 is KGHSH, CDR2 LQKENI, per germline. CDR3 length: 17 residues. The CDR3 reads CASSPYSFGGGDNEQFF. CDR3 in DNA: TGTGCCAGCTCACCATATTCGTTTGGTGGGGGGGACAATGAGCAGTTCTTC. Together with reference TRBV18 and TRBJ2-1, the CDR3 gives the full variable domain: NAGVMQNPRHLVRRRGQEARLRCSPMKGHSHVYWYRQLPEEGLKFMVYLQKENIIDESGMPKERFSAEFPKEGPSILRIQQVVRGDSAAYFCASSPYSFGGGDNEQFFGPGTRLTVL.

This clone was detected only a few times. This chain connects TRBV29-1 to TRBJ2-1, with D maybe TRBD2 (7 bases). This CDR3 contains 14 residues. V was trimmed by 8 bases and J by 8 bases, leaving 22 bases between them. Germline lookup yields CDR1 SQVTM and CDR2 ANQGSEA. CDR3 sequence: CSLIKGGAGDEQFF. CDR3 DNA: TGCAGCCTGATAAAGGGGGGGGCAGGCGATGAGCAGTTCTTC.

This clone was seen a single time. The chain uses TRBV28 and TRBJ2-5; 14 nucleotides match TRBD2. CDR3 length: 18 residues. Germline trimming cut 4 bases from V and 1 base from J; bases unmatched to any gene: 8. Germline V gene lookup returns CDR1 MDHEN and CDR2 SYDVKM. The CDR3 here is CASSSTSGRAGRQETQYF. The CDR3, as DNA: TGTGCCAGCAGTTCGACTAGCGGGAGGGCGGGGCGCCAAGAGACCCAGTACTTC.

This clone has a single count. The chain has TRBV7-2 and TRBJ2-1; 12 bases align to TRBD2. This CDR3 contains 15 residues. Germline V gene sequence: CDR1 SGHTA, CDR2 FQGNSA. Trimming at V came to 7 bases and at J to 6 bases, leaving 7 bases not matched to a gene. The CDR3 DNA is TGTGCCAGCACCCCCCGGACTAGCGGGATCAATGAGCAGTTCTTC. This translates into CASTPRTSGINEQFF.

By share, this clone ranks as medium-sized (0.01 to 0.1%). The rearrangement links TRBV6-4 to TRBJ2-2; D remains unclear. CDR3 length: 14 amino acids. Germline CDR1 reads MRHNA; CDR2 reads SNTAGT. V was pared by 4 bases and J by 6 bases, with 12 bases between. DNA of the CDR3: TGTGCCAGCAGTGCCTCAATGGAGTCCGGGGAGCTGTTTTTT. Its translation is CASSASMESGELFF.

This chain's CDR3 is CASSARQGGETQYF. In DNA, the CDR3 is TGTGCCAGCAGCGCCCGACAGGGAGGAGAGACCCAGTACTTC. This chain connects TRBV7-9 to TRBJ2-5; D is possibly TRBD1 (7 bases). Germline V gene data show CDR1 as SEHNR and CDR2 as FQNEAQ (reference sequence). V shed 5 bases and J shed 4 bases, with 14 bases lying between them. CDR3 length equals 14 residues.

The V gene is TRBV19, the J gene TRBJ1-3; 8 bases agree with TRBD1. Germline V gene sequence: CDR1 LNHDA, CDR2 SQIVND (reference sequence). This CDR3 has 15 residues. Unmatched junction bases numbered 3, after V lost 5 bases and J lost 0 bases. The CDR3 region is CASSRTGGSGNTIYF. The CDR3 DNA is TGTGCCAGTAGTCGAACAGGGGGCTCTGGAAACACCATATATTTT.

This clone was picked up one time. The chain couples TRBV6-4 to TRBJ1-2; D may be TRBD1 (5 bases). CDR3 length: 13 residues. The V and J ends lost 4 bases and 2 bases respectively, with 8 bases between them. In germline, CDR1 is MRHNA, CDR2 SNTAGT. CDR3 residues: CASSVYRNYGYTF. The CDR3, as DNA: TGTGCCAGCAGTGTTTACAGGAACTATGGCTACACCTTC.

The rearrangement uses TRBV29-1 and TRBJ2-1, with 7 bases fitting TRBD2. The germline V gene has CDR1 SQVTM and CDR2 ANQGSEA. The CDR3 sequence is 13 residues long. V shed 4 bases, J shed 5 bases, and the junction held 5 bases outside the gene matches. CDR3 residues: CSVVGTNNNEQFF. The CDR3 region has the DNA TGCAGCGTTGTAGGGACTAATAACAATGAGCAGTTCTTC.

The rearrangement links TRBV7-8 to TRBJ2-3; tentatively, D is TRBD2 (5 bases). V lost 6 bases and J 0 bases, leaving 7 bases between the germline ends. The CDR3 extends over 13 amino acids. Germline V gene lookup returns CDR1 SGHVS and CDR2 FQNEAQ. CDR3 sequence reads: CASRRTSTDTQYF. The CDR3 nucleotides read TGTGCCAGCAGACGGACTAGCACAGATACGCAGTATTTT. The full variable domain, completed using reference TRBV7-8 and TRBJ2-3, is GAGVSQSPRYKVAKRGQDVALRCDPISGHVSLFWYQQALGQGPEFLTYFQNEAQLDKSGLPSDRFFAERPEGSVSTLKIQRTQQEDSAVYLCASRRTSTDTQYFGPGTRLTVL.

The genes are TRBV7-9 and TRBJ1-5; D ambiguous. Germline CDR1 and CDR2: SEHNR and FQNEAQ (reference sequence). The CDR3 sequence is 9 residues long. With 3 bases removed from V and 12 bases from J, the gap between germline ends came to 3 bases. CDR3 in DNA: TGTGCCAGCAGCTTTCACCAGCATTTT. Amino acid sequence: CASSFHQHF.

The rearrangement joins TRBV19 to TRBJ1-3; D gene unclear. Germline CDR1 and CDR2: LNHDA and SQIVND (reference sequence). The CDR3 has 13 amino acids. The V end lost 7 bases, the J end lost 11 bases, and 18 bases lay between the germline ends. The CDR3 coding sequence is TGTGCCAGTACGGAGTCGGTTTCTCTGGCCATATATTTT. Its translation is CASTESVSLAIYF. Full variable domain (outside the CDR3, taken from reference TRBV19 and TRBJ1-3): DGGITQSPKYLFRKEGQNVTLSCEQNLNHDAMYWYRQDPGQGLRLIYYSQIVNDFQKGDIAEGYSVSREKKESFPLTVTSAQKNPTAFYLCASTESVSLAIYFGEGSWLTVV.

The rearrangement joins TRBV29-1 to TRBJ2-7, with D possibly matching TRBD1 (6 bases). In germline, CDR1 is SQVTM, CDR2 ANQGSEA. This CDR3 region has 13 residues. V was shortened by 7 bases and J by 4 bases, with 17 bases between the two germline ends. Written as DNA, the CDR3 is TGCAGCGGAAAAACAGGGTCTGGGTACGAGCAGTACTTC. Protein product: CSGKTGSGYEQYF.

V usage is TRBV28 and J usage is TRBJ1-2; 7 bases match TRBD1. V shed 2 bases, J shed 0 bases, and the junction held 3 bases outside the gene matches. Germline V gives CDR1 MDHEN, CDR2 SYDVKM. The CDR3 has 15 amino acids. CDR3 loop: CASSLPGQSNYGYTF. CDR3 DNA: TGTGCCAGCAGTTTACCGGGACAGTCTAACTATGGCTACACCTTC.

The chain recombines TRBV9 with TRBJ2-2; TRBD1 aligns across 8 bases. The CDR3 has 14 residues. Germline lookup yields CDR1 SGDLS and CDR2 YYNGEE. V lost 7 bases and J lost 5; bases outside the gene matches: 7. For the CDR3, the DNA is TGTGCCAGCGCCGACAGGGGTAATACCGGGGAGCTGTTTTTT. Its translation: CASADRGNTGELFF.

CDR3 bases: TGTGCCAGCAGCGTAAAACAGGGCGGGCAAGAGACCCAGTACTTC. This encodes CASSVKQGGQETQYF. V and J are TRBV9 and TRBJ2-5; possibly TRBD1 for D (6 bases). The length of the CDR3 is 15 residues. Germline assignment: CDR1 SGDLS and CDR2 YYNGEE. V shed 1 base and J shed 2 bases, with 12 bases lying between them.